Sequencing of this T cell receptor beta chain was carried out in a study of cytomegalovirus exposure and HLA in healthy donors. Study-wide findings and caveats: Reports showed the classifier diagnosing cytomegalovirus status with high specificity and sensitivity.

Here immunoSEQ multiplex PCR was the method, and the copy in TCRdb shows in-frame clones only, minus some. The sample has some 99,000 clones; 88% are singletons. The V end was cut by 4 bases, the J end by 7 bases, with 11 bases between. Per germline, CDR1 MNHEY and CDR2 SVGAGI. The CDR3 extends over 13 amino acids. In regard to this clone: What it binds is not known.

The V gene is TRBV6-5, the J gene TRBJ1-5; D might be TRBD1 (6 bases). The TCR sequence derives from a woman between 18 and 29 years old in good health and CMV-seronegative. Sequenced sample: PBMCs. CDR3 DNA sequence: TGTGCCAGCAGTTCGCAGGGGTTCCAGCCCCAGCATTTT. Translated: CASSSQGFQPQHF.